This TCR beta chain originates from a study of cytomegalovirus exposure and HLA in healthy donors. Study-wide findings and caveats: The study flagged around 150 TCR beta chains as cytomegalovirus-associated.

About this clone itself: Its antigen remains unidentified.

The germline CDR1 and CDR2 sequences are SGHAT and FQDESV (reference sequence). The ends were cut back, 3 bases at V and 0 bases at J, with 10 bases in the middle. This CDR3 has 15 residues. Repertoires were generated with immunoSEQ multiplex PCR, while TCRdb's copy carries only in-frame clones and drops some. Of about 140,000 clones listed, about 90% are singletons. V gene TRBV11-1 combines with J gene TRBJ2-3; weak D call: TRBD2 (6 bases). The receptor's source is a woman between 18 and 29 years old in good health and CMV-seropositive. The sequencing input was PBMCs. The CDR3 coding sequence is TGTGCCAGCAGCTTGTTCGGGACTAGCACAGATACGCAGTATTTT. Translation: CASSLFGTSTDTQYF.